The 26 T cell receptor beta chains presented below share a single source sample, sequenced in a study of T cell changes during pregnancy in multiple sclerosis. Data came from immunoSEQ multiplex PCR; TCRdb stores just in-frame clones and leaves some out. This table has some 19,000 clones, around nine tenths appearing once. The material sequenced was CD8+ T cells from peripheral blood mononuclear cells, taken after pregnancy. The receptors shown here come from a female donor in good health, enrolled as a control in a pregnancy study.

The chain combines TRBV7-9 with TRBJ1-2, with TRBD1 identical over 7 bases. The CDR3 has 14 residues. The germline V gene has CDR1 SEHNR and CDR2 FQNEAQ (reference sequence). With 5 bases clipped from V and 8 bases from J, the junction kept 11 bases outside the gene matches. The DNA for the CDR3 is TGTGCCAGCAGCGCCGGACAGGACCCTATGGGCTACACCTTC. Residues: CASSAGQDPMGYTF.

This sequence joins TRBV4-2 and TRBJ1-2; perhaps TRBD1 as D (5 bases). The CDR3 spans 15 residues. V lost 0 bases to trimming and J lost 3 bases, with 11 bases between them. Germline CDR1 reads LGHNA; CDR2 reads YNFKEQ. CDR3 coding DNA: TGTGCCAGCAGCCAAGAAGTGGTGACAGACTATGGCTACACCTTC. It yields the protein CASSQEVVTDYGYTF.

The rearrangement links TRBV5-6 to TRBJ2-5; TRBD1 might be the D (6 bases). The germline V gene encodes CDR1 SGHDT and CDR2 YYEEEE. The CDR3 length is 11 residues. Between the trimmed V and J ends, which lost 7 bases and 4 bases, there was a span of 8 bases. In DNA, the CDR3 is TGTGCCAGCTCAGGGGTAGAGACCCAGTACTTC. The encoded protein is CASSGVETQYF. Complete variable domain (other parts from reference TRBV5-6 and TRBJ2-5): DAGVTQSPTHLIKTRGQQVTLRCSPKSGHDTVSWYQQALGQGPQFIFQYYEEEERQRGNFPDRFSGHQFPNYSSELNVNALLLGDSALYLCASSGVETQYFGPGTRLLVL.

The rearrangement uses TRBV25-1 and TRBJ1-1; weak D call: TRBD1 (6 bases). The CDR3 has 13 residues. Trimming left V 6 bases short and J 7 bases short, with 15 bases between. Per the germline V gene, CDR1 is MGHDK and CDR2 is SYGVNS. As DNA, the CDR3 is TGTGCCAGCAGGATAGGGGGAATCAATGAAGCTTTCTTT. Its translation is CASRIGGINEAFF. The entire variable domain, with the rest obtained from reference TRBV25-1 and TRBJ1-1, is as follows: EADIYQTPRYLVIGTGKKITLECSQTMGHDKMYWYQQDPGMELHLIHYSYGVNSTEKGDLSSESTVSRIRTEHFPLTLESARPSHTSQYLCASRIGGINEAFFGQGTRLTVV.

The gene calls are TRBV30 and TRBJ1-2; 9 bases are shared with TRBD1. The V segment lost 1 base and the J segment 4 bases; nucleotides outside the gene matches: 4. CDR1 and CDR2 (germline): GTSNPN, SVGIG (reference sequence). The CDR3 spans 14 residues. The CDR3 protein is CAWSGGGQGYGYTF. The CDR3 DNA reads TGTGCCTGGAGTGGGGGGGGACAGGGCTATGGCTACACCTTC. Combining the CDR3 with reference TRBV30 and TRBJ1-2 gives the whole variable domain SQTIHQWPATLVQPVGSPLSLECTVEGTSNPNLYWYRQAAGRGLQLLFYSVGIGQISSEVPQNLSASRPQDRQFILSSKKLLLSDSGFYLCAWSGGGQGYGYTFGSGTRLTVV.

This chain uses TRBV7-9 with TRBJ2-7; the match to TRBD1 covers 7 bases. Germline-derived CDR1 and CDR2 are SEHNR and FQNEAQ (reference sequence). Trimming cost V 3 bases and J 3 bases; bases outside gene matches: 11. The length of the CDR3 is 16 residues. The chain's CDR3 is CASSFPDRAPNYEQYF. The CDR3 coding sequence is TGTGCCAGCAGCTTTCCCGACAGGGCCCCCAACTACGAGCAGTACTTC.

The V call is TRBV19, the J call TRBJ1-4; 10 bases are a match to TRBD1. Germline CDR1 LNHDA, CDR2 SQIVND (reference sequence). Unmatched junction bases numbered 7, after V lost 0 bases and J lost 0 bases. The CDR3 is 19 residues long. The CDR3 DNA reads TGTGCCAGTAGTATAGACAGGGACAGGGGCGTTGCAACTAATGAAAAACTGTTTTTT. Its translation: CASSIDRDRGVATNEKLFF.

This sequence joins TRBV10-3 and TRBJ2-3; 8 nucleotides match TRBD2. The germline V gene has CDR1 ENHRY and CDR2 SYGVKD. CDR3 length: 16 residues. J gave up 6 bases and V 6 bases, and 14 bases lay outside the gene matches. The CDR3, as DNA: TGTGCCATCAGCCAAGCCCTACTAGCGGATCCGGATACGCAGTATTTT. Amino acids: CAISQALLADPDTQYF.

This rearrangement joins TRBV4-3 to TRBJ2-7; 8 bases match TRBD1. Germline-derived CDR1 and CDR2 are LGHNA and YSLEER. This CDR3 spans 14 amino acids. With 5 bases clipped from V and 4 bases from J, the junction kept 7 bases outside the gene matches. The CDR3 protein is CASSTGTGTYEQYF. The CDR3 nucleotides read TGCGCCAGCAGCACCGGGACAGGAACTTACGAGCAGTACTTC.

The gene calls are TRBV4-1 and TRBJ2-7, with 9 bases lining up with TRBD2. The germline CDR1 and CDR2 sequences are MGHRA and YSYEKL. This CDR3 comprises 16 residues. Trimming cost V 0 bases and J 1 base; bases outside gene matches: 4. CDR3 bases: TGCGCCAGCAGCCAAGATGGGCGGGGGGGATCCTACGAGCAGTACTTC. It translates to CASSQDGRGGSYEQYF.

The gene calls are TRBV21-1 and TRBJ2-3; TRBD1, the D gene given by the table, was not confirmed from the DNA. TRBV21-1 is a recognized pseudogene. The CDR3 totals 16 residues. The CDR3 coding sequence is TGTGCCAGCAACCCAGAGGACAGGCCTCGCACAGATACGCAGTATTTT. Translated, it gives CASNPEDRPRTDTQYF.

The V and J genes are TRBV4-3 and TRBJ1-1; D unresolved. The CDR3 spans 17 residues. The V gene lost 0 bases and the J gene lost 1 base, with 15 bases spanning the gap. The germline gives CDR1 LGHNA, CDR2 YSLEER. The CDR3 DNA reads TGCGCCAGCAGCCAAGATTCGACAACACAGACGAACACTGAAGCTTTCTTT. The encoded protein is CASSQDSTTQTNTEAFF.

This chain connects TRBV6-4 to TRBJ2-3; D ambiguous. Per the germline V gene, CDR1 is MRHNA and CDR2 is SNTAGT. The germline V and J ends were trimmed by 5 bases and 0 bases, with 6 bases remaining between them. This CDR3 has 13 amino acids. This chain's CDR3 is CASSSISTDTQYF. The DNA of the CDR3 is TGTGCCAGCAGTTCCATCAGCACAGATACGCAGTATTTT.

The chain combines TRBV9 with TRBJ1-2, with TRBD1 identical over 7 bases. Trimming took 3 bases from V and 3 from J; bases not matched to a gene: 11. This CDR3 is 16 amino acids long. Germline CDR1 and CDR2: SGDLS and YYNGEE. The CDR3 region is CASSEGTEAHHYGYTF. The CDR3 DNA follows: TGTGCCAGCAGCGAGGGGACAGAAGCCCATCACTATGGCTACACCTTC.

This chain connects TRBV6-4 to TRBJ1-1; TRBD1 agrees at 9 bases. The CDR3 is 14 residues long. CDR1 MRHNA and CDR2 SNTAGT come from the germline V gene. Germline trimming cut 6 bases from V and 7 bases from J; bases unmatched to any gene: 9. This CDR3 reads CASSGQGTLHEAFF. DNA for the CDR3: TGTGCCAGCAGCGGACAGGGGACGCTTCATGAAGCTTTCTTT.

The chain is built from TRBV7-9 and TRBJ2-1; weak D call: TRBD2 (6 bases). The CDR3 has 16 residues. The germline CDR1 and CDR2 sequences are SEHNR and FQNEAQ (reference sequence). The V and J ends lost 2 bases and 7 bases respectively, with 18 bases between them. The CDR3 spells CASSLSIGGSVNEQFF. Here the CDR3 DNA reads TGTGCCAGCAGCTTAAGTATTGGGGGGAGTGTAAATGAGCAGTTCTTC.

Turning to this clone: This specimen includes other DNA sequences encoding the same CDR3. The J gene is TRBJ2-3, the V gene TRBV6-4; 8 bases fit TRBD2. The junction had 2 bases not matched to a gene; V was cut back by 0 bases and J by 3 bases. The CDR3 has 15 amino acids. Looked up from germline, CDR1 is MRHNA and CDR2 is SNTAGT. The CDR3 DNA is TGTGCCAGCAGTGACTCATCGGGGGGGACAGATACGCAGTATTTT. It yields the protein CASSDSSGGTDTQYF.

This rearrangement joins TRBV11-2 to TRBJ2-5; TRBD2 aligns across 8 bases. Trimming took 3 bases from V and 1 from J; bases not matched to a gene: 4. CDR3 size: 15 residues. Germline assignment: CDR1 SGHAT and CDR2 FQNNGV. This chain's CDR3 is CASSFLGGAQETQYF. In DNA, the CDR3 is TGTGCCAGCAGCTTCCTCGGGGGGGCCCAAGAGACCCAGTACTTC.

In this sample, this clone turned up a few times. J is TRBJ1-1 and V is TRBV30; D call uncertain. CDR3 length: 11 residues. Germline V gene data show CDR1 as GTSNPN and CDR2 as SVGIG (reference sequence). V lost 7 bases and J lost 5, with 11 bases in between. Written as DNA, the CDR3 is TGTGCCTCTGACATCCTGACTGAAGCTTTCTTT. Protein: CASDILTEAFF.

The chain uses TRBV7-9 and TRBJ2-7, with 13 bases that match TRBD2. Trimming cost V 5 bases and J 3 bases; bases outside gene matches: 10. This CDR3 contains 17 residues. Germline lookup yields CDR1 SEHNR and CDR2 FQNEAQ (reference sequence). CDR3 residues: CASSQPGLAGNYYEQYF. CDR3 sequence (DNA): TGTGCCAGCAGCCAGCCGGGACTAGCGGGGAACTACTACGAGCAGTACTTC.

The V call is TRBV7-9, the J call TRBJ1-4; D possibly corresponds to TRBD1 (5 bases). The germline V gene has CDR1 SEHNR and CDR2 FQNEAQ (reference sequence). This CDR3 comprises 17 residues. With 1 base removed from V and 0 bases from J, the gap between germline ends came to 12 bases. The CDR3 loop reads CASSLVPDSATNEKLFF. The CDR3 nucleotides are TGTGCCAGCAGCTTAGTCCCCGACAGTGCAACTAATGAAAAACTGTTTTTT.

CDR3 nucleotides: TGTGCCAGCAGCTTAGAGGGGCAGGGGGCAAGAGATACGCAGTATTTT. Protein product: CASSLEGQGARDTQYF. The chain uses TRBV7-6 and TRBJ2-3; TRBD1 aligns across 8 bases. Germline lookup yields CDR1 SGHVS and CDR2 FNYEAQ. CDR3 size: 16 residues. Trimming at V came to 1 base and at J to 5 bases, leaving 8 bases not matched to a gene.

As regards this clone: Other DNA sequences from this sample encode an identical CDR3 as well. The DNA for the CDR3 is TGTGCCAGTAGTATGCTACAGGAGAGTTCCTACGAGCAGTACTTC. Protein: CASSMLQESSYEQYF. The chain joins TRBV19 to TRBJ2-7; D may be TRBD1 (5 bases). The CDR3 covers 15 residues. With 3 bases removed from V and 1 base from J, the gap between germline ends came to 13 bases. Looked up from germline, CDR1 is LNHDA and CDR2 is SQIVND (reference sequence).

J is TRBJ1-1 and V is TRBV5-6, with TRBD1 as a possible D gene (5 bases). Germline V gene lookup returns CDR1 SGHDT and CDR2 YYEEEE. CDR3 length: 14 amino acids. The V gene lost 1 base and the J gene lost 1 base, with 8 bases spanning the gap. The CDR3 DNA follows: TGTGCCAGCAGCTTGTGGGGGGGGAACACTGAAGCTTTCTTT. The encoded protein is CASSLWGGNTEAFF. Based on the CDR3 plus reference TRBV5-6 and TRBJ1-1, the full variable domain is DAGVTQSPTHLIKTRGQQVTLRCSPKSGHDTVSWYQQALGQGPQFIFQYYEEEERQRGNFPDRFSGHQFPNYSSELNVNALLLGDSALYLCASSLWGGNTEAFFGQGTRLTVV.

V gene TRBV16 combines with J gene TRBJ1-5; no firm D call. The germline gives CDR1 KGHSY, CDR2 FQNENV. This CDR3 region has 14 residues. Trimming removed 3 bases from V and 3 bases from J, with 9 bases in between. The CDR3 DNA follows: TGTGCCAGCAGCCAGCCCCACACCAATCAGCCCCAGCATTTT. It is translated as CASSQPHTNQPQHF.

The chain is built from TRBV25-1 and TRBJ1-1; 9 nucleotides agree with TRBD1. The CDR3 is 12 residues long. Germline CDR1 reads MGHDK; CDR2 reads SYGVNS. V lost 5 bases to trimming and J lost 6 bases; unmatched junction nucleotides: 1. CDR3: CASSTGGPEAFF. The CDR3 DNA is TGTGCCAGCAGTACAGGGGGCCCTGAAGCTTTCTTT. The full variable domain, completed using reference TRBV25-1 and TRBJ1-1, is EADIYQTPRYLVIGTGKKITLECSQTMGHDKMYWYQQDPGMELHLIHYSYGVNSTEKGDLSSESTVSRIRTEHFPLTLESARPSHTSQYLCASSTGGPEAFFGQGTRLTVV.